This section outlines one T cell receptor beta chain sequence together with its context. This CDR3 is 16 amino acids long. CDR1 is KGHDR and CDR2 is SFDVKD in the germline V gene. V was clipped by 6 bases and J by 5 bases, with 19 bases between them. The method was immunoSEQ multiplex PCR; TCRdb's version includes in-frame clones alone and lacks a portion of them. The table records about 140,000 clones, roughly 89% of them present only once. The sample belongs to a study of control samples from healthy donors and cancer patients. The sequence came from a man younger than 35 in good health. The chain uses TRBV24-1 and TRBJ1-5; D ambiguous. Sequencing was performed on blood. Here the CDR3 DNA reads TGTGCCACCAGTTCGCTGAGGGTCTCGACCCATCAGCCCCAGCATTTT. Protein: CATSSLRVSTHQPQHF.